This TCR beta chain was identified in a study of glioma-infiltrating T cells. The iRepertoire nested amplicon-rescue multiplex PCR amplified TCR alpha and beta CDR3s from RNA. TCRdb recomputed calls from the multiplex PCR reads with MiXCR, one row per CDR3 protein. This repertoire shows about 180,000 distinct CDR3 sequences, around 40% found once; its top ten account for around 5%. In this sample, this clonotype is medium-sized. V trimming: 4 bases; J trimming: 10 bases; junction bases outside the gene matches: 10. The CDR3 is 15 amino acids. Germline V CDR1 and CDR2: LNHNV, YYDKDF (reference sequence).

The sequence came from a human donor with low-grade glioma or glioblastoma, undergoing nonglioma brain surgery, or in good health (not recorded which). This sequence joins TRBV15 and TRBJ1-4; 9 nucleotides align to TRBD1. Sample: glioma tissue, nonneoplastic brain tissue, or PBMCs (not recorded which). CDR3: CATSTTGTGFGKLFF. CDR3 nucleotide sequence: TGTGCCACCAGCACGACCGGGACAGGGTTCGGAAAACTGTTTTTT.